This TCR beta chain appears in the sequencing data of a study of beta chain features in type 1 diabetes. Study-level points and caveats: Moderately but significantly shorter TCRB CDR3s were found in Type 1 diabetes patients in all four CD4+ subsets.

The study reverse transcribed the entire isolated RNA, so it sequenced expressed TCRB transcripts. The protocol was immunoSEQ multiplex PCR, while the TCRdb copy is restricted to in-frame clones and leaves out a portion. This table holds more than 250,000 clones, around 24% found once. With 2 bases removed from V and 4 bases from J, the gap between germline ends came to 9 bases. The germline CDR1 and CDR2 sequences are SGHDN and FVKESK. CDR3 length: 14 amino acids. A word on this clone: Its antigen is unknown.

The sequence was obtained from a woman between 25 and 40 years old with type 1 diabetes. The chain joins TRBV14 to TRBJ2-1; no definite D call. Sequencing used naive CD4+ T cells from blood. CDR3 in amino acids: CASSQTSIYNEQFF. CDR3 in DNA: TGTGCCAGCAGCCAAACTTCGATATACAATGAGCAGTTCTTC.